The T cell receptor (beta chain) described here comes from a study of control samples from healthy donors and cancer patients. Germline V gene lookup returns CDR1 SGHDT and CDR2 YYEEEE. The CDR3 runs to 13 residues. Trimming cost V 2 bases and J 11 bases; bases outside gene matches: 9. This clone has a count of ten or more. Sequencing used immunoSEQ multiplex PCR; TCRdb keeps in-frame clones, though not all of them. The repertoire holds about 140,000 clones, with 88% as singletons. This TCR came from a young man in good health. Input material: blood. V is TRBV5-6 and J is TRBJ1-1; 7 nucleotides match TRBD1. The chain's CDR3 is CASSFGTVKGAFF. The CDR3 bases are TGTGCCAGCAGCTTCGGGACAGTGAAAGGGGCTTTCTTT.